This TCR beta chain stems from a study of cytomegalovirus exposure and HLA in healthy donors. The study, taken as a whole, reports: The study recorded over 150 TCR beta chains that were cytomegalovirus-associated. TCR beta chains associated with HLA were, in a later analysis, more clonally expanded than equally common others. Roughly even sequencing depth across donors was the assumption behind the presence/absence analyses.

The CDR3 spans 16 residues. V shed 4 bases and J 0 bases; nucleotides not matched to a gene: 3. The germline V gene encodes CDR1 LNHDA and CDR2 SQIVND (reference sequence). About this clone itself: What it binds is unknown.

All donors participated as healthy donors of bone marrow. The PCR used 60 Vbeta and 13 Jbeta primers. Assay: immunoSEQ multiplex PCR; the TCRdb copy retains only in-frame clones and omits some. Of roughly 100,000 clones listed, roughly 80% are singletons. The chain carries TRBV19 and TRBJ2-6; TRBD1 matches 7 bases. The receptor was isolated from a man in his forties or fifties in good health and CMV-seronegative. Sequenced input: PBMCs. In DNA form, the CDR3 reads TGTGCCAGTAGTAGGGACAGTGACTCTGGGGCCAACGTCCTGACTTTC. It codes for CASSRDSDSGANVLTF.